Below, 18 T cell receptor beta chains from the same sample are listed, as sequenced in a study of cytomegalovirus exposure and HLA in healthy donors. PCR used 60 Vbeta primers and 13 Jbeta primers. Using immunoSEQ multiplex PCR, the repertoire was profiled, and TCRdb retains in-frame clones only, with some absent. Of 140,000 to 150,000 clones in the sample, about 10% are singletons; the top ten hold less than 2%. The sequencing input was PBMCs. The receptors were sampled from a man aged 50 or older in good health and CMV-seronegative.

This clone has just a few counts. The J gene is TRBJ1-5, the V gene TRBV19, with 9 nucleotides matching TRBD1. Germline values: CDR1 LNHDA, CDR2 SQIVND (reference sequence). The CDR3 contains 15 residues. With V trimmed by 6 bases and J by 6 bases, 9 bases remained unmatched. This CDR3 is CASRPKTGGIQPQHF. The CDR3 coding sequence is TGTGCCAGTAGACCAAAAACAGGGGGCATTCAGCCCCAGCATTTT.

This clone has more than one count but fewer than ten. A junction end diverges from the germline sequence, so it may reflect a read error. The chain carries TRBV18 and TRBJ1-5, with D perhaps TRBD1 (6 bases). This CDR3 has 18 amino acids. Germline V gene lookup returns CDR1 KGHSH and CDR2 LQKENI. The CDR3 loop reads CASSLSPPGGTGNQPQNF. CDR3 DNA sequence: TGTGCCAGCTCGCTTTCGCCTCCGGGGGGCACCGGCAATCAGCCCCAGAATTTT.

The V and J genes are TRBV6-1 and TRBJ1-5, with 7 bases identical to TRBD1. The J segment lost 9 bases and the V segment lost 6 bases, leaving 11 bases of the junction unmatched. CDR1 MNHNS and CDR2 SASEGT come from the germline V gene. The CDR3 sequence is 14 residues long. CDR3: CASRLDRRVGPQHF. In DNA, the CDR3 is TGTGCCAGCAGATTGGACAGGCGCGTAGGGCCCCAGCATTTT.

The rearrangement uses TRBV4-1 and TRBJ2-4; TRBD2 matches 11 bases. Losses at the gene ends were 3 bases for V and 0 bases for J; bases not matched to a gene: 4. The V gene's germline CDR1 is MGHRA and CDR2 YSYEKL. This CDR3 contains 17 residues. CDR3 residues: CASSQLLAGVAKNIQYF. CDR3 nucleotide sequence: TGCGCCAGCAGCCAGTTACTAGCGGGGGTAGCCAAAAACATTCAGTACTTC.

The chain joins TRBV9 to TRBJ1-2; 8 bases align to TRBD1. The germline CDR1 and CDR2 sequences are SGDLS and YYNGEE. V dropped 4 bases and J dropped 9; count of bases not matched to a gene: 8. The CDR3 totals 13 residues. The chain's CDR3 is CASSLAGGASYTF. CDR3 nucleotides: TGTGCCAGCAGCCTCGCAGGGGGCGCGAGCTACACCTTC. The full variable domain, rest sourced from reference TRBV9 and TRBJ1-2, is DSGVTQTPKHLITATGQRVTLRCSPRSGDLSVYWYQQSLDQGLQFLIQYYNGEERAKGNILERFSAQQFPDLHSELNLSSLELGDSALYFCASSLAGGASYTFGSGTRLTVV.

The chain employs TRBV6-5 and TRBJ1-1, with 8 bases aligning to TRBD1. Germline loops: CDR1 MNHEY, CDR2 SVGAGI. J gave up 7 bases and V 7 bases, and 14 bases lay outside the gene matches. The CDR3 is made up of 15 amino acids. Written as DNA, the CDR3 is TGTGCCAGCACCGTGCTAAAGACAGGGGTGAATGAAGCTTTCTTT. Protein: CASTVLKTGVNEAFF.

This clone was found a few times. CDR3: CASSLGGAATEAFF. CDR3 nucleotides: TGTGCCAGCAGCTTAGGCGGGGCCGCAACTGAAGCTTTCTTT. This chain links TRBV11-3 with TRBJ1-1, with D possibly TRBD1 on 5 matching bases. The V gene lost 1 base and the J gene lost 5 bases, with 11 bases spanning the gap. Germline CDR1 SGHNT, CDR2 YENEEA. The CDR3 has 14 residues.

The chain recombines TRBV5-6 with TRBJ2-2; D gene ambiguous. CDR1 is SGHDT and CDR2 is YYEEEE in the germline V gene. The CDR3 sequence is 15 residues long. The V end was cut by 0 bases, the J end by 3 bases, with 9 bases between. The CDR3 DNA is TGTGCCAGCAGCTTGGGGCAGGTGGACACCGGGGAGCTGTTTTTT. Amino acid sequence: CASSLGQVDTGELFF.

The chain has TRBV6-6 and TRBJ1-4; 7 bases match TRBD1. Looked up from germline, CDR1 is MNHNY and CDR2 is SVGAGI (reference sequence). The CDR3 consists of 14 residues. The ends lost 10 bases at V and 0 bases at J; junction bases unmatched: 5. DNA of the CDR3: TGTGCCACTCGGGACAGAGCAACTAATGAAAAACTGTTTTTT. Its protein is CATRDRATNEKLFF.

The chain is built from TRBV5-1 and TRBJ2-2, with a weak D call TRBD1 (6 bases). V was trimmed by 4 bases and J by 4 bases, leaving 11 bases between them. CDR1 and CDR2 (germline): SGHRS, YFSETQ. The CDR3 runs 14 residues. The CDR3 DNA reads TGCGCCAGCAGCATACAGGGTTCCACCGGGGAGCTGTTTTTT. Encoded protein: CASSIQGSTGELFF.

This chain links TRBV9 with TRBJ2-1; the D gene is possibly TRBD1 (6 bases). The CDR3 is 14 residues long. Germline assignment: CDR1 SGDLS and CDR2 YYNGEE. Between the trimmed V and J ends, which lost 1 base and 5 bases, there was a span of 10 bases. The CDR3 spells CASSVLTGNNEQFF. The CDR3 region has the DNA TGTGCCAGCAGCGTATTAACAGGGAACAATGAGCAGTTCTTC.

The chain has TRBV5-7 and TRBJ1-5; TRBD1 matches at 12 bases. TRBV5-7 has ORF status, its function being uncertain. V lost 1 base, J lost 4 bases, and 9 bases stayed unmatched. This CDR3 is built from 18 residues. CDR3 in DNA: TGTGCCAGCAGCTTGTCCGTGCGGGACAGGGGGCAGAATCAGCCCCAGCATTTT. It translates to CASSLSVRDRGQNQPQHF.

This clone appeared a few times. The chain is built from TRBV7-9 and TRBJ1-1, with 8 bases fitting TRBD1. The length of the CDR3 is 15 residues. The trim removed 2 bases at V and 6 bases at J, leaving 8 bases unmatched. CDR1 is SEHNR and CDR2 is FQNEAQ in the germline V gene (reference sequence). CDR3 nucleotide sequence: TGTGCCAGCAGCTTACCATTTCAGGGGGCCCCTGAAGCTTTCTTT. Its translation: CASSLPFQGAPEAFF.

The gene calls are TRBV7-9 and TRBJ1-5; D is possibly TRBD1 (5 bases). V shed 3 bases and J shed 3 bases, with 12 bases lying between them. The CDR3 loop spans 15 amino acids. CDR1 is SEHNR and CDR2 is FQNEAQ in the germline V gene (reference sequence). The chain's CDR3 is CASSLDGQDNQPQHF. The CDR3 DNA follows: TGTGCCAGCAGCTTGGACGGACAAGACAATCAGCCCCAGCATTTT.

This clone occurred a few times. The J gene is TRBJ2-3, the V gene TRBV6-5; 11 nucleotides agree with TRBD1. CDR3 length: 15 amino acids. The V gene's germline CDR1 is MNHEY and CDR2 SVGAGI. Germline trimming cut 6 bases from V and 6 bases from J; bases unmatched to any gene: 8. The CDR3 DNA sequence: TGTGCCAGCAGACCCAGGACAGGGGGCCTCGATACGCAGTATTTT. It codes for CASRPRTGGLDTQYF.

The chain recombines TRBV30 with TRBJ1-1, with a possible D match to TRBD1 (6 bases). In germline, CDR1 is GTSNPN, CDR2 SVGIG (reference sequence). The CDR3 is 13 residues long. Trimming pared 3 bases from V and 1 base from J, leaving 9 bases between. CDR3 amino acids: CAWRAGANTEAFF. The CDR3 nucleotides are TGTGCCTGGAGAGCGGGGGCGAACACTGAAGCTTTCTTT. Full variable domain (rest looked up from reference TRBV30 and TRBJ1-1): SQTIHQWPATLVQPVGSPLSLECTVEGTSNPNLYWYRQAAGRGLQLLFYSVGIGQISSEVPQNLSASRPQDRQFILSSKKLLLSDSGFYLCAWRAGANTEAFFGQGTRLTVV.

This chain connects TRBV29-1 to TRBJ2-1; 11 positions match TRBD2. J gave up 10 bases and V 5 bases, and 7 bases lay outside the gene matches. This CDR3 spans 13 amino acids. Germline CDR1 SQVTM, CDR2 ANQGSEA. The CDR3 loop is CSVRLAGLEEQFF. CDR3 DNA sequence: TGCAGCGTTAGACTAGCGGGACTAGAGGAGCAGTTCTTC.

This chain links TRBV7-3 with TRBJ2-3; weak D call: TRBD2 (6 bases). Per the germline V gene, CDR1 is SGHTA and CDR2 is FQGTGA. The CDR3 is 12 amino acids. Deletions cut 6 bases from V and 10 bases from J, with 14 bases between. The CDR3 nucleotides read TGTGCCAGCAGTTTTAGCGGCAATGCGCAGTATTTT. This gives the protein CASSFSGNAQYF.